This TCR beta chain is drawn from a study of shared clonotypes between healthy human individuals. The method was immunoSEQ multiplex PCR; TCRdb's version includes in-frame clones alone and lacks a portion of them. The profile covers millions of clones, with 95% appearing a single time and 0.13% taken by the ten largest. Subsets obtained from CD4+ cells comprised CD45RA+ naive and CD45RA-negative memory cells. Study findings and constraints: Represented diversity, genetic and exposure-history alike, was limited by few donors. Researchers found naive subsets generally carried larger estimated richness than memory subsets.

This clone was seen just once. Its antigen is unidentified. V gave up 3 bases and J gave up 5 bases; unmatched junction bases: 7. CDR1 SEHNR and CDR2 FQNEAQ come from the germline V gene (reference sequence). The CDR3 is made up of 15 amino acids. The receptor comes from a young man in good health. The rearrangement joins TRBV7-9 to TRBJ2-3; 8 nucleotides align to TRBD2. Sequencing was performed on naive CD4+ T cells sorted from blood. Subset reported: CD45RA+ positively selected. In DNA, the CDR3 is TGTGCCAGCAGCTTCCCCGGGGGGGCCCGAGATACGCAGTATTTT. Protein: CASSFPGGARDTQYF.